Listed below are T cell receptor beta chains from one sample, sequenced in a study of CD8 T cell repertoires and HIV-1 epitope variants. The protocol was immunoSEQ multiplex PCR, while the TCRdb copy is restricted to in-frame clones and leaves out a portion. The sample shows 5,000 to 6,500 clones, approximately 70% of them seen only once. Their antigen targets remain unknown. Sequencing input: cultured CD8+ T cells derived from PBMCs. These receptors were taken from a male donor with HIV. Each CDR3 is given with its conserved first and last residue. A D gene is named only where the DNA matches it firmly. Some rows have no size entry. The others give once, few or many, or a class for an expanded clone.

TRBD2,TRBV28,NA,TRBJ2-7,CASSFVVRTSGVSSYEQYF,TGTGCCAGCAGTTTCGTTGTCCGGACTAGCGGGGTATCCTCCTACGAGCAGTACTTC
NA,TRBV4-1,NA,TRBJ1-1,CASSQVDLGYTEAFF,TGCGCCAGCAGCCAAGTTGATCTCGGGTACACTGAAGCTTTCTTT
TRBD1,TRBV27,once,TRBJ2-2,CASSPGQLTYTGELFF,TGTGCCAGCAGTCCGGGACAGCTAACGTACACCGGGGAGCTGTTTTTT
NA,TRBV6-4,NA,TRBJ2-1,CASSDQLDGGNQQFF,TGTGCCAGCAGTGATCAACTAGATGGGGGTAATCAGCAGTTCTTC
NA,TRBV5-1,few,TRBJ1-1,CASSFGWENTEAFF,TGCGCCAGCAGCTTTGGGTGGGAGAACACTGAAGCTTTCTTT
TRBD2,TRBV7-6,NA,TRBJ2-2,CASSLLRETSGRTGELFF,TGTGCCAGCAGCTTATTGAGGGAGACTAGCGGGAGGACCGGGGAGCTGTTTTTT
NA,TRBV4-1,hyperexpanded,TRBJ1-2,CASSQDPPDLDYGYTF,TGCGCCAGCAGCCAAGATCCCCCAGACTTGGACTATGGCTACACCTTC
TRBD2,TRBV13,NA,TRBJ2-3,CASSLVSGLAGGSTDTQYF,TGTGCCAGCAGCTTAGTATCTGGACTAGCGGGGGGAAGCACAGATACGCAGTATTTT
NA,TRBV27,NA,TRBJ1-2,CASSEGTFYGYTF,TGTGCCAGCAGCGAGGGGACGTTCTATGGCTACACCTTC
NA,TRBV4-1,NA,TRBJ2-3,CASSQDVGADTQYF,TGCGCCAGCAGCCAAGATGTGGGGGCTGATACGCAGTATTTT
TRBD1,TRBV7-6,NA,TRBJ2-2,CASSLDSAGTANTGELFF,TGTGCCAGCAGCTTGGACAGCGCCGGGACAGCTAACACCGGGGAGCTGTTTTTT
TRBD2,TRBV7-6,NA,TRBJ2-5,CASSRLAGNQETQYF,TGTGCCAGCAGCCGACTAGCGGGTAACCAAGAGACCCAGTACTTC
TRBD1,TRBV15,few,TRBJ1-4,CATSRGGQGGEKLFF,TGTGCCACCAGCAGAGGAGGACAGGGGGGTGAAAAACTGTTTTTT
NA,TRBV15,few,TRBJ1-2,CATSIAPGYGYTF,TGTGCCACCAGCATCGCCCCGGGCTATGGCTACACCTTC
NA,TRBV6-1,NA,TRBJ2-7,CASSVRYLYEQYF,TGTGCCAGCAGTGTACGGTACCTCTACGAGCAGTACTTC
TRBD2,TRBV7-2,once,TRBJ2-1,CASSLTSGPYNEQFF,TGTGCCAGCAGCTTAACTAGCGGGCCTTACAATGAGCAGTTCTTC
NA,TRBV7-6,NA,TRBJ2-1,CASSLDRDTSNEQFF,TGTGCCAGCAGCTTAGACAGGGACACCTCCAATGAGCAGTTCTTC
NA,TRBV5-6,NA,TRBJ2-7,CASSGGTVGHEQYF,TGTGCCAGCAGCGGGGGGACTGTCGGCCACGAGCAGTACTTC
NA,TRBV6-5,NA,TRBJ1-2,CASSYGGHGYTF,TGTGCCAGCAGTTACGGGGGGCATGGCTACACCTTC
TRBD2,TRBV6-6,NA,TRBJ2-2,CASSSGTSSGPGELFF,TGTGCCAGCAGTTCGGGGACTAGCTCTGGCCCAGGGGAGCTGTTTTTT
NA,TRBV7-9,few,TRBJ2-1,CASSLDGYNEQFF,TGTGCCAGCAGCTTGGACGGCTACAATGAGCAGTTCTTC
NA,TRBV28,NA,TRBJ1-1,CASSLSRVPAKAFF,TGTGCCAGCAGTTTATCTCGGGTCCCGGCAAAAGCTTTCTTT
TRBD1,TRBV7-9,few,TRBJ1-1,CASSQSTGGGYEAFF,TGTGCCAGCAGCCAATCGACAGGGGGCGGCTATGAAGCTTTCTTT
NA,TRBV5-6,NA,TRBJ1-6,CASSLAEMGSPLHF,TGTGCCAGCAGCTTGGCCGAAATGGGTTCACCCCTCCACTTT
NA,TRBV5-6,NA,TRBJ2-1,CASSLGGGSGPYNEQFF,TGTGCCAGCAGCTTGGGAGGAGGTAGCGGACCGTACAATGAGCAGTTCTTC
TRBD1,TRBV7-2,NA,TRBJ2-7,CASSSSGGEQYF,TGTGCCAGCAGCTCGTCAGGGGGCGAGCAGTACTTC
TRBD1,TRBV11-2,few,TRBJ2-1,CASSLVRGILNEQFF,TGTGCCAGCAGCTTAGTCAGGGGGATTTTAAATGAGCAGTTCTTC
NA,TRBV10-3,NA,TRBJ2-7,CAISESLRGEQYF,TGTGCCATCAGTGAGTCACTCCGGGGCGAGCAGTACTTC
TRBD2,TRBV29-1,NA,TRBJ2-1,CSVRQLAGVGNEQFF,TGCAGCGTTCGTCAACTAGCGGGAGTGGGCAATGAGCAGTTCTTC
NA,TRBV5-1,NA,TRBJ2-1,CASSLGVYNEQFF,TGCGCCAGCAGCTTGGGTGTCTACAATGAGCAGTTCTTC
TRBD2,TRBV10-3,NA,TRBJ2-7,CAIGTSASYEQYF,TGTGCCATCGGGACTAGCGCTTCCTACGAGCAGTACTTC
TRBD1,TRBV4-2,few,TRBJ1-1,CASSQDHQTGRNTEAFF,TGTGCCAGCAGCCAAGATCATCAGACAGGGAGGAACACTGAAGCTTTCTTT
NA,TRBV6-4,NA,TRBJ1-5,CASSDSTYGNQPQHF,TGTGCCAGCAGTGACTCGACCTACGGCAATCAGCCCCAGCATTTT
TRBD1,TRBV7-6,once,TRBJ2-3,CASTTRQGATDTQYF,TGTGCCAGCACCACGCGACAGGGGGCGACGGATACGCAGTATTTT
TRBD1,TRBV6-6,NA,TRBJ1-5,CASSYSRQGNEPQHF,TGTGCCAGCAGTTACTCGCGACAGGGTAATGAGCCCCAGCATTTT
TRBD2,TRBV28,NA,TRBJ2-7,CASSLGRVNYEQYF,TGTGCCAGCAGTTTAGGGAGGGTAAACTACGAGCAGTACTTC
NA,TRBV28,few,TRBJ1-2,CASSSTAGYTF,TGTGCCAGCAGTTCGACAGCTGGCTACACCTTC
NA,TRBV27,NA,TRBJ2-5,CASSLEGYEETQYF,TGTGCCAGCAGTTTGGAGGGTTATGAAGAGACCCAGTACTTC
NA,TRBV6-5,NA,TRBJ2-5,CASSYPQGETQYF,TGTGCCAGCAGTTACCCTCAGGGGGAGACCCAGTACTTC
NA,TRBV19,NA,TRBJ2-7,CASSPGPYGEQYF,TGTGCCAGTAGTCCGGGTCCCTATGGCGAGCAGTACTTC
NA,TRBV28,NA,TRBJ2-1,CASSLEAAYNEQFF,TGTGCCAGCAGTTTAGAGGCGGCCTACAATGAGCAGTTCTTC
TRBD1,TRBV27,NA,TRBJ2-1,CASSSGQVSYNEQFF,TGTGCCAGCAGTTCCGGACAGGTCTCCTACAATGAGCAGTTCTTC
TRBD2,TRBV6-5,NA,TRBJ2-1,CASSYSSGGPRTVF,TGTGCCAGCAGCTATTCTAGCGGGGGGCCTAGGACCGTCTTC
NA,TRBV28,NA,TRBJ2-3,CASSWTAADTQYF,TGTGCCAGCAGTTGGACAGCCGCAGATACGCAGTATTTT
TRBD2,TRBV18,NA,TRBJ2-6,CASSPPGLAGYSGANVLTF,TGTGCCAGCTCACCACCGGGACTAGCGGGGTACTCTGGGGCCAACGTCCTGACTTTC
TRBD1,TRBV15,medium-sized,TRBJ2-7,CATSRVRGPYEQYF,TGTGCCACCAGCAGAGTTAGGGGGCCCTACGAGCAGTACTTC
TRBD1,TRBV2,NA,TRBJ2-1,CASSSPGTAYNEQFF,TGTGCCAGCAGTAGCCCCGGGACAGCATACAATGAGCAGTTCTTC
NA,TRBV6-1,once,TRBJ2-7,CASSSDVSAYEQYF,TGTGCCAGCAGTTCAGATGTCTCGGCCTACGAGCAGTACTTC